Below, 10 T cell receptor beta chains from the same sample are listed, as sequenced in a study of T cell changes during pregnancy in multiple sclerosis. The method was immunoSEQ multiplex PCR; TCRdb's version includes in-frame clones alone and lacks a portion of them. The sample holds some 70,000 clones, approximately 90% seen once. The material sequenced was peripheral blood, taken in the third trimester of pregnancy. Receptors were obtained from a female donor with multiple sclerosis, enrolled in a pregnancy study.

V gene TRBV11-2 combines with J gene TRBJ2-7; TRBD2 agrees at 7 bases. CDR1 is SGHAT, CDR2 FQNNGV, per germline. Trimming cost V 0 bases and J 3 bases; bases outside gene matches: 5. The CDR3 is made up of 15 amino acids. This CDR3 reads CASSLDGGGFYEQYF. DNA of the CDR3: TGTGCCAGCAGCTTAGATGGGGGGGGGTTCTACGAGCAGTACTTC.

The chain employs TRBV11-3 and TRBJ1-1; D might be TRBD1 (5 bases). The CDR3 length is 14 residues. V was clipped by 5 bases and J by 2 bases, with 12 bases between them. Germline V gives CDR1 SGHNT, CDR2 YENEEA. The CDR3 DNA reads as TGTGCCAGCAGCGTGGGTTGGGGCAACACTGAAGCTTTCTTT. It specifies CASSVGWGNTEAFF.

The rearrangement joins TRBV9 to TRBJ2-5, with 12 nucleotides matching TRBD2. J gave up 1 base and V 3 bases, and 7 bases lay outside the gene matches. The germline CDR1 and CDR2 sequences are SGDLS and YYNGEE. There are 17 residues in the CDR3. The CDR3 nucleotides read TGTGCCAGCAGCGGAACCTCGGGACTAGCGGGCCAAGAGACCCAGTACTTC. Translating it yields CASSGTSGLAGQETQYF. The full variable domain, its missing parts supplied by reference TRBV9 and TRBJ2-5, is DSGVTQTPKHLITATGQRVTLRCSPRSGDLSVYWYQQSLDQGLQFLIQYYNGEERAKGNILERFSAQQFPDLHSELNLSSLELGDSALYFCASSGTSGLAGQETQYFGPGTRLLVL.

The chain links TRBV6-4 to TRBJ2-1; D possibly corresponds to TRBD2 (5 bases). The length of the CDR3 is 15 residues. Germline lookup yields CDR1 MRHNA and CDR2 SNTAGT. V was shortened by 0 bases and J by 4 bases, with 10 bases between the two germline ends. CDR3 residues: CASSDSKGDYNEQFF. The CDR3 DNA reads TGTGCCAGCAGTGACTCTAAGGGAGATTACAATGAGCAGTTCTTC.

The chain couples TRBV5-1 to TRBJ2-5, with a possible D match to TRBD2 (6 bases). The CDR3 totals 15 residues. From germline, CDR1 is SGHRS and CDR2 YFSETQ. The germline V and J ends were trimmed by 4 bases and 5 bases, with 18 bases remaining between them. CDR3 bases: TGCGCCAGCAGCCACCTTCAGCGGGTCCAGGAGACCCAGTACTTC. Protein: CASSHLQRVQETQYF.

This clone was seen a handful of times. The gene calls are TRBV9 and TRBJ1-2; a possible D gene is TRBD1 (5 bases). Germline V gene lookup returns CDR1 SGDLS and CDR2 YYNGEE. V lost 4 bases, J lost 4 bases, and 8 bases lay in between. This CDR3 contains 12 residues. The CDR3 DNA sequence: TGTGCCAGCAGCCCGGGACTCTATGGCTACACCTTC. Its protein is CASSPGLYGYTF.

As DNA, the CDR3 is TGTGCCAGCAGTTTATCGCCTGGGACAGCAAACATATATTTT. It codes for CASSLSPGTANIYF. V and J are TRBV27 and TRBJ1-3; 7 bases match TRBD1. V was clipped by 0 bases and J by 12 bases; unmatched bases: 8. The length of the CDR3 is 14 residues. The germline V gene encodes CDR1 MNHEY and CDR2 SMNVEV (reference sequence).

This clone was seen more than once but under ten times. J is TRBJ1-5 and V is TRBV10-3; TRBD1 might be the D (6 bases). The CDR3 has 20 residues. Per the germline V gene, CDR1 is ENHRY and CDR2 is SYGVKD. Trimming stripped 3 bases from V and 1 base from J, with 25 bases between. DNA for the CDR3: TGTGCCATCAGTGAAACGGCCGCTGGCTTATACAGGGACAGCAATCAGCCCCAGCATTTT. Its translation: CAISETAAGLYRDSNQPQHF.

The chain employs TRBV5-1 and TRBJ2-7; no reliable D call. Trimming removed 4 bases at V and 1 base at J, with 12 bases between. Per germline, CDR1 SGHRS and CDR2 YFSETQ. This CDR3 comprises 14 residues. The CDR3 nucleotides read TGCGCCAGCAGCGTGATCCCGGAGTCCTACGAGCAGTACTTC. It translates to CASSVIPESYEQYF.

This chain uses TRBV30 with TRBJ1-5, with a possible D match to TRBD1 (6 bases). The CDR3 is 15 amino acids. Germline V lookup: CDR1 GTSNPN, CDR2 SVGIG (reference sequence). Trimming left V 4 bases short and J 2 bases short, with 15 bases between. CDR3 in DNA: TGTGCCTGGACTCGCCCGGACAGCCGCAATCAGCCCCAGCATTTT. This gives the protein CAWTRPDSRNQPQHF.